This T cell receptor (beta chain) appears in the sequencing data of a study of T cell changes during pregnancy in multiple sclerosis. Here immunoSEQ multiplex PCR was the method, and the copy in TCRdb shows in-frame clones only, minus some. The sample has approximately 40,000 clones, around 92% seen once; the top ten hold less than 0.65%. CDR3 length equals 16 residues. From germline, CDR1 is MNHNY and CDR2 SVGAGI (reference sequence). The sequenced sample was CD4+ T cells from peripheral blood mononuclear cells, obtained in the third trimester of pregnancy. This receptor was identified in a female donor with multiple sclerosis, enrolled in a pregnancy study. The genes are TRBV6-6 and TRBJ2-5; D perhaps matches TRBD2 (9 bases). The J call may not be correct, given that the DNA end is closer to TRBJ2-7. The CDR3 spells CASTRGLAGSSYEQYF. The CDR3 bases are TGTGCCAGCACCAGGGGGCTAGCGGGAAGCTCCTACGAGCAGTACTTC.